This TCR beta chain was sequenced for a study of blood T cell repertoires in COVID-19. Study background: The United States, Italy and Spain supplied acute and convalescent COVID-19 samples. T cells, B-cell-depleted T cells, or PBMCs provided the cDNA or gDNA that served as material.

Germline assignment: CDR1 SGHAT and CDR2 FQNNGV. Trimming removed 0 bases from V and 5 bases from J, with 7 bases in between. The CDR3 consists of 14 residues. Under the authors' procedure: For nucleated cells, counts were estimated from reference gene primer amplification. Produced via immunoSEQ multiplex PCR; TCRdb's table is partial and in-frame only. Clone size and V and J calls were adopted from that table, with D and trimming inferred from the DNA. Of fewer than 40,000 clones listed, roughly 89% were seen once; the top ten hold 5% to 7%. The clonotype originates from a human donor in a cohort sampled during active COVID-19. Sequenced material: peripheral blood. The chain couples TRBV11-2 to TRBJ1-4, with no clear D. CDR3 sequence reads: CASSLDIRNEKLFF. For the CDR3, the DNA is TGTGCCAGCAGCTTAGACATCCGGAATGAAAAACTGTTTTTT.